The 13 T cell receptor beta chains listed next were all sequenced from one sample in a study of T cells in tuberculosis. Measured with immunoSEQ multiplex PCR; TCRdb has only the in-frame clones, and not every one. Found here are 55,000 to 65,000 clones, around 86% of them singletons; the top ten hold 9.5% to 15%. After thawing and overnight rest, PBMC were stained with GMM-loaded CD1B tetramer, viability dye and anti-CD3 for sorting. The CD1B tetramers carried C32 glucose monomycolate purified from Rhodococcus equi. Sequenced: CD1b-GMM tetramer-negative cells sorted from PBMCs. The receptors were gathered from an adult woman with latent tuberculosis.

This clone was seen a few times. CDR3 nucleotides: TGCGCCAGCAGCCAAGACAGGGGAAACAGAAACACCATATATTTT. This gives the protein CASSQDRGNRNTIYF. This sequence joins TRBV4-3 and TRBJ1-3; possible D gene TRBD1, 6 bases. Germline loops: CDR1 LGHNA, CDR2 YSLEER. V lost 0 bases to trimming and J lost 5 bases, with 11 bases between them. This CDR3 is built from 15 residues.

The chain employs TRBV18 and TRBJ1-1, with D perhaps matching TRBD1 (5 bases). Germline CDR1 reads KGHSH; CDR2 reads LQKENI. V lost 3 bases and J lost 1, with 12 bases in between. The CDR3 loop spans 15 amino acids. The CDR3 reads CASSPAGMGNTEAFF. The CDR3 nucleotides read TGTGCCAGCTCACCGGCAGGGATGGGGAACACTGAAGCTTTCTTT.

This clone has only a few counts. V and J are TRBV9 and TRBJ1-1; perhaps TRBD1 as D (5 bases). V dropped 0 bases and J dropped 5 bases, with 14 bases sitting between them. The CDR3 spans 15 residues. Germline V gene sequence: CDR1 SGDLS, CDR2 YYNGEE. CDR3 protein: CASSVGSGKGTEAFF. Written as DNA, the CDR3 is TGTGCCAGCAGCGTAGGGTCAGGGAAGGGAACTGAAGCTTTCTTT.

The DNA of the CDR3 is TGTGCCAGCAGCCAGACTAGGAACGCAGATACGCAGTATTTT. The encoded protein is CASSQTRNADTQYF. V usage is TRBV7-2 and J usage is TRBJ2-3; tentative D call: TRBD2 (6 bases). Between the trimmed V and J ends, which lost 5 bases and 4 bases, there was a span of 13 bases. Germline-derived CDR1 and CDR2 are SGHTA and FQGNSA. The CDR3 has 14 amino acids.

The chain carries TRBV5-4 and TRBJ1-2, with D tentatively TRBD1 (6 bases). The ends were cut back, 0 bases at V and 3 bases at J, with 15 bases in the middle. This CDR3 spans 16 amino acids. Germline V gives CDR1 SGHNT, CDR2 YYREEE (reference sequence). The CDR3 DNA follows: TGTGCCAGCAGCTTGGGTGGGGGCCAAGGAGACTATGGCTACACCTTC. This sequence encodes CASSLGGGQGDYGYTF.

This rearrangement joins TRBV4-2 to TRBJ2-3, with D maybe TRBD2 (6 bases). CDR1 LGHNA and CDR2 YNFKEQ come from the germline V gene. V lost 0 bases and J lost 0, with 13 bases in between. This CDR3 comprises 17 residues. The CDR3 DNA reads as TGTGCCAGCAGCCAAGAAGGATCTAGCGTGAGCACAGATACGCAGTATTTT. Translated: CASSQEGSSVSTDTQYF.

V and J are TRBV5-1 and TRBJ2-6; TRBD1 matches 10 bases. This CDR3 has 17 amino acids. Per the germline V gene, CDR1 is SGHRS and CDR2 is YFSETQ. With V trimmed by 3 bases and J by 4 bases, 7 bases remained unmatched. The chain's CDR3 is CASSSGGQGSGANVLTF. Written as DNA, the CDR3 is TGCGCCAGCAGCTCCGGGGGACAGGGGTCCGGGGCCAACGTCCTGACTTTC.

This chain uses TRBV4-1 with TRBJ2-1; 9 bases fit TRBD2. The CDR3 covers 18 residues. Trimming at V came to 2 bases and at J to 0 bases, leaving 8 bases not matched to a gene. CDR1 and CDR2 (germline): MGHRA, YSYEKL. The DNA of the CDR3 is TGCGCCAGCAGCCAATCAAGCGGGAGGTCTAGCTCCTACAATGAGCAGTTCTTC. Translating it yields CASSQSSGRSSSYNEQFF.

This chain uses TRBV12-5 with TRBJ2-7; no firm D call. V lost 6 bases and J 3 bases, leaving 18 bases between the germline ends. The CDR3 is made up of 15 amino acids. Germline V gene lookup returns CDR1 LGHNT and CDR2 FRNRAP. The CDR3 region is CASGPARNPRYEQYF. In nucleotides, the CDR3 is TGTGCTAGTGGCCCCGCTCGAAATCCGCGCTACGAGCAGTACTTC.

V gene TRBV29-1 combines with J gene TRBJ1-3, with 9 bases fitting TRBD1. Germline loops: CDR1 SQVTM, CDR2 ANQGSEA. This CDR3 has 15 residues. V was pared by 6 bases and J by 5 bases, with 11 bases of the junction left unmatched. The CDR3 sequence: CSVQSGTGLRNTIYF. DNA of the CDR3: TGCAGCGTCCAATCGGGGACAGGGTTACGAAACACCATATATTTT.

The V gene is TRBV10-3, the J gene TRBJ2-7, with D hard to call. The CDR3 spans 12 residues. Trimming pared 8 bases from V and 2 bases from J, leaving 10 bases between. CDR1 and CDR2 (germline): ENHRY, SYGVKD. The CDR3 DNA reads TGTGCCATCGCGGAACTCGCCTACGAGCAGTACTTC. It encodes CAIAELAYEQYF.

The rearrangement links TRBV28 to TRBJ1-1, with D unresolved. Germline V gene data show CDR1 as MDHEN and CDR2 as SYDVKM. V lost 10 bases to trimming and J lost 0 bases, with 12 bases between them. The CDR3 contains 13 residues. Here the CDR3 DNA reads TGTGCCACCGCAGGCGGGGTGAACACTGAAGCTTTCTTT. Protein product: CATAGGVNTEAFF.

The chain links TRBV5-4 to TRBJ2-3; 12 bases align to TRBD2. With V trimmed by 3 bases and J by 0 bases, 5 bases remained unmatched. CDR1 is SGHNT, CDR2 YYREEE, per germline (reference sequence). The CDR3 is 17 residues long. CDR3 protein: CASSSGTSGSSTDTQYF. The CDR3 region has the DNA TGTGCCAGCAGCTCCGGGACTAGCGGGTCGAGCACAGATACGCAGTATTTT.